Ten or more counts support the clone carrying this T cell receptor beta chain. One entry per CDR3 protein results from TCRdb running MiXCR on the RT-PCR reads. The sample consists of roughly 150,000 distinct CDR3 sequences, under 13% of them appearing once. The CDR3 extends over 12 amino acids. Germline CDR1 and CDR2: SEHNR and FQNEAQ (reference sequence). The V end lost 5 bases, the J end lost 5 bases, and 9 bases lay between the germline ends. The data were taken from a study of response to subunit inactivated influenza vaccine. This sequence joins TRBV7-9 and TRBJ2-5; weak D call: TRBD1 (6 bases). The sample here was non-naive T cells sorted from PBMCs, taken more than 35 days after vaccination. The sequence derives from a man between 45 and 60 years old who received an inactivated influenza vaccine. This chain's CDR3 is CASSAGDETQYF. CDR3 in DNA: TGTGCCAGCAGCGCAGGGGACGAGACCCAGTACTTC.